The T cell receptor beta chain described here comes from a study of control samples from healthy donors and cancer patients. Repertoires were generated with immunoSEQ multiplex PCR, while TCRdb's copy carries only in-frame clones and drops some. The sample carries about 120,000 clones, roughly 90% recorded once. The V segment lost 0 bases and the J segment 4 bases; nucleotides outside the gene matches: 5. The CDR3 length is 15 residues. Germline V gene lookup returns CDR1 LGHDT and CDR2 YNNKEL (reference sequence). The sample was PBMCs. The clonotype comes from a woman aged 60-75 years with lung cancer. The rearrangement links TRBV3-1 (or the pseudogene TRBV3-2) to TRBJ1-1, with 7 bases fitting TRBD1. The CDR3 DNA sequence: TGTGCCAGCAGCCAAGAGTCCAGGGGGACCACTGAAGCTTTCTTT. Translation gives CASSQESRGTTEAFF.